Listed here is a single TCR beta chain. Its antigen is currently unknown. This record comes from a study of blood T cells in healthy people across ages. General study points: Estimates of diversity drawn from one million T cells were considered underestimates.

Alongside a J-beta primer mix, a sample-barcoded 5' primer served in a second PCR lasting roughly 6 to 11 cycles. MiXCR, applied by TCRdb to the 5' RACE reads, yields one record per CDR3 protein. This sample has 1.5 million or so distinct CDR3 sequences, with around 42% found just once. A minimum of 6.5 million PBMCs was isolated per sample. What was sequenced was blood. The TCR originated in a woman younger than 35 in good health.

The CDR3 DNA sequence: TGCAGTGGGCTTTCAGTGGGTACGCAGTATTTT. It is translated as CSGLSVGTQYF. V is TRBV20-1 and J is TRBJ2-3, with D unclear. Germline CDR1 is DFQATT and CDR2 is SNEGSKA (reference sequence). This CDR3 has 11 amino acids. V lost 7 bases to trimming and J lost 8 bases, with 13 bases between them.